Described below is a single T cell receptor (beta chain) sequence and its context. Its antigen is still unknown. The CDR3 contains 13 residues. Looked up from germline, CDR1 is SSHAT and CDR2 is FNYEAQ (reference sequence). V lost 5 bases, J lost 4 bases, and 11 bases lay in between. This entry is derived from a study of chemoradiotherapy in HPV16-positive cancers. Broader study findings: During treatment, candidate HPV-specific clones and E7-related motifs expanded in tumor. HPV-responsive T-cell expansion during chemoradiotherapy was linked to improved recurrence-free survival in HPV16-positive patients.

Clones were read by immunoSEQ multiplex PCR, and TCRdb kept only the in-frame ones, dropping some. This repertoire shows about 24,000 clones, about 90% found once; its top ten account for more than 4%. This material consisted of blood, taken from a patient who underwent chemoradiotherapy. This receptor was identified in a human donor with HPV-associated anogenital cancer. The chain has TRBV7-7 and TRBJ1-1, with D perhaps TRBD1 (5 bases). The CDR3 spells CASSRVQGTEAFF. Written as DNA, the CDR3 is TGTGCCAGCAGCCGCGTGCAGGGCACTGAAGCTTTCTTT.